These T cell receptor beta chains were read from a single sample in a study of sequential checkpoint blockade in melanoma. The repertoire was sequenced with immunoSEQ multiplex PCR; TCRdb's copy has only in-frame clones and lacks some. The top ten hold around 25% of the sample, which has roughly 6,800 clones, roughly 28% seen once. The sample here was tumor tissue (inferred from file names), taken from a patient given nivolumab and ipilimumab in sequence. All receptors derive from a human donor with melanoma. Both conserved end residues are part of each CDR3. The D gene is left open where the match is weak. Clone size is stated in some rows and not others, as once, few, many or a class when expanded.

V gene,J gene,clone size,D gene,CDR3 protein,CDR3 DNA
TRBV30,TRBJ1-4,large,.,CAWSGGILGEKLFF,TGTGCCTGGAGCGGGGGAATCTTAGGTGAAAAACTGTTTTTT
TRBV2,TRBJ2-5,few,.,CASNARPPETQYF,TGTGCCAGCAACGCCCGACCCCCGGAGACCCAGTACTTC
TRBV18,TRBJ2-7,.,TRBD1,CASSPIQGAGHEQYF,TGTGCCAGCTCACCGATACAGGGGGCTGGGCACGAGCAGTACTTC
TRBV6-8,TRBJ2-1,.,TRBD2,CASSATSGSSNEQFF,TGTGCCAGCAGTGCGACTAGCGGGAGTAGTAATGAGCAGTTCTTC
TRBV14,TRBJ2-1,medium-sized,TRBD1,CASSKTGGRGNEQFF,TGTGCCAGCAGCAAGACAGGGGGTCGCGGCAATGAGCAGTTCTTC
TRBV6-8,TRBJ2-7,.,TRBD2,CATLAGVNEQYF,TGTGCCACCCTAGCGGGAGTCAACGAGCAGTACTTC
TRBV28,TRBJ1-2,.,.,CASSLGAVRDTYGYTF,TGTGCCAGCAGCTTAGGGGCGGTCAGAGACACTTATGGCTACACCTTC
TRBV5-1,TRBJ2-1,few,.,CASSLRAREGEQFF,TGCGCCAGCAGCTTAAGAGCCAGAGAGGGTGAGCAGTTCTTC
TRBV6-8,TRBJ2-6,many,.,CASSSRQVSGANVLTF,TGTGCCAGCAGTTCCCGACAGGTCTCTGGGGCCAACGTCCTGACTTTC
TRBV5-1,TRBJ2-5,few,.,CASKRRSGQETQYF,TGCGCCAGCAAAAGGCGGAGTGGGCAAGAGACCCAGTACTTC
TRBV7-6,TRBJ2-7,few,.,CASSQDPLQIGAYEQYF,TGTGCCAGCAGCCAAGATCCCTTACAAATTGGGGCCTACGAGCAGTACTTC
TRBV30,TRBJ2-1,few,.,CAWSVRSGEQFF,TGTGCCTGGAGTGTGAGGTCGGGTGAGCAGTTCTTC
TRBV18,TRBJ2-1,.,.,CASSSDLTYNEQFF,TGTGCCAGCTCATCCGACTTAACTTACAATGAGCAGTTCTTC
TRBV11-3,TRBJ2-3,many,.,CASSWSGYSTDTQYF,TGTGCCAGCAGCTGGAGCGGGTATAGCACAGATACGCAGTATTTT
TRBV11-3,TRBJ1-1,.,TRBD1,CASSPYLGTGRTEAFF,TGTGCCAGCAGCCCATACCTGGGGACAGGGAGAACTGAAGCTTTCTTT
TRBV9,TRBJ1-1,.,.,CASRTGGGNTEAFF,TGTGCCAGCAGGACGGGGGGCGGAAACACTGAAGCTTTCTTT
TRBV11-3,TRBJ1-2,few,TRBD1,CASSLTGQGALNGYTF,TGTGCCAGCAGCTTAACGGGACAGGGGGCTCTGAATGGCTACACCTTC
TRBV11-3,TRBJ2-2,many,.,CASSPSLPNGELFF,TGTGCCAGCAGCCCTTCCCTGCCCAACGGGGAGCTGTTTTTT
TRBV19,TRBJ2-3,.,TRBD2,CASSMGLVRGTDTQYF,TGTGCCAGTAGTATGGGACTAGTTAGGGGCACAGATACGCAGTATTTT
TRBV19,TRBJ2-5,few,.,CASSISIQETQYF,TGTGCCAGTAGTATTAGCATCCAAGAGACCCAGTACTTC
TRBV19,TRBJ2-3,.,.,CASRRGGGFSTDTQYF,TGTGCCAGTCGCCGAGGGGGGGGATTCAGCACAGATACGCAGTATTTT
TRBV11-3,TRBJ2-7,many,.,CASSPLGWTDYEQYF,TGTGCCAGCAGCCCCCTGGGGTGGACGGACTACGAGCAGTACTTC
TRBV6-8,TRBJ1-3,few,.,CASKLGGSGNTIYF,TGTGCCAGCAAACTCGGGGGATCGGGAAACACCATATATTTT
TRBV19,TRBJ1-5,.,TRBD1,CASSFGTGNHQPQHF,TGTGCCAGTAGTTTCGGGACAGGCAACCATCAGCCCCAGCATTTT
TRBV6-8,TRBJ2-7,many,.,CASTNLPPGELYEQYF,TGTGCCAGCACCAATCTGCCGCCGGGAGAGCTCTACGAGCAGTACTTC
TRBV2,TRBJ2-3,.,TRBD2,CASSLSGLASDTQYF,TGTGCCAGCAGCCTCTCCGGACTAGCATCAGATACGCAGTATTTT
TRBV14,TRBJ2-1,.,.,CASSHREVLVAYNEQFF,TGTGCCAGCAGCCACCGTGAGGTCCTAGTGGCCTACAATGAGCAGTTCTTC
TRBV11-3,TRBJ2-2,.,TRBD2,CASSFRTSGRRNTGELFF,TGTGCCAGCAGCTTCCGGACTAGCGGGAGGCGGAACACCGGGGAGCTGTTTTTT
TRBV19,TRBJ2-3,.,TRBD1,CASSRQGFSLSIITDTQYF,TGTGCCAGTAGTAGACAGGGTTTTTCGCTCTCAATTATAACAGATACGCAGTATTTT
TRBV11-3,TRBJ2-7,many,TRBD1,CASSFVPDRVSEQYF,TGTGCCAGCAGCTTTGTGCCGGACAGGGTTTCCGAGCAGTACTTC
TRBV30,TRBJ1-1,.,.,CAWSGQGNTEAFF,TGTGCCTGGAGTGGGCAGGGAAACACTGAAGCTTTCTTT
TRBV30,TRBJ2-1,.,.,CAYVRSVTEQFF,TGTGCCTACGTTAGATCGGTTACGGAGCAGTTCTTC
TRBV18,TRBJ1-2,.,.,CASSPPVNYGYTF,TGTGCCAGCTCACCTCCAGTCAACTATGGCTACACCTTC
TRBV28,TRBJ2-4,.,.,CASSLGGIRRNIQYF,TGTGCCAGCAGTTTAGGGGGTATAAGGAGAAACATTCAGTACTTC
TRBV7-2,TRBJ1-5,many,.,CASSSIWGQPQHF,TGTGCCAGCAGCTCCATTTGGGGTCAGCCCCAGCATTTT
TRBV12-5,TRBJ1-2,.,.,CASGRGSTYGYTF,TGTGCTAGTGGGCGGGGGAGTACCTATGGCTACACCTTC
TRBV14,TRBJ1-1,.,.,CASSHRGGGAFF,TGTGCCAGCAGCCACCGCGGGGGAGGGGCTTTCTTT
TRBV11-3,TRBJ2-2,few,TRBD2,CASSLRLAGNTGELFF,TGTGCCAGCAGCTTACGGCTAGCGGGAAACACCGGGGAGCTGTTTTTT
TRBV6-8,TRBJ2-7,.,TRBD2,CASSPTGTSVTYEQYF,TGTGCCAGCAGTCCCACCGGGACTAGCGTTACCTACGAGCAGTACTTC
TRBV19,TRBJ2-1,few,.,CASSTEIRALMGVAQFF,TGTGCCAGTAGTACGGAAATCCGGGCCCTGATGGGAGTGGCGCAGTTCTTC
TRBV19,TRBJ1-4,few,TRBD1,CASSMGQVDKLFF,TGTGCCAGTAGTATGGGACAGGTGGACAAACTGTTTTTT
TRBV11-3,TRBJ2-3,few,TRBD2,CASSLGPSGETGDTDTQYF,TGTGCCAGCAGCTTAGGGCCTAGCGGGGAAACTGGGGACACAGATACGCAGTATTTT
TRBV11-3,TRBJ2-5,few,.,CASSLELGWGRSQETQYF,TGTGCCAGCAGCTTAGAGCTCGGATGGGGCCGATCCCAAGAGACCCAGTACTTC
TRBV6-8,TRBJ2-5,few,TRBD2,CASSFPGLAGPQEAQYF,TGTGCCAGCAGTTTCCCCGGACTAGCGGGACCACAGGAGGCCCAGTACTTC
TRBV25-1,TRBJ1-1,medium-sized,.,CASKTGTAEAFF,TGTGCCAGCAAAACCGGGACGGCTGAAGCTTTCTTT
TRBV5-1,TRBJ2-5,.,TRBD2,CASSLVLAGGQETQYF,TGCGCCAGCAGCTTGGTTTTAGCGGGAGGGCAAGAGACCCAGTACTTC
TRBV9,TRBJ2-3,few,TRBD2,CASSVGASGGTDTQYF,TGTGCCAGCAGCGTAGGGGCGAGCGGGGGCACAGATACGCAGTATTTT
TRBV11-3,TRBJ2-2,many,TRBD2,CASSLRLAGANGELFF,TGTGCCAGCAGCTTACGACTAGCGGGAGCGAACGGGGAGCTGTTTTTT
TRBV11-3,TRBJ1-2,few,TRBD1,CASRAGTGGRPYGYTF,TGTGCCAGCAGAGCCGGGACAGGGGGCCGACCCTATGGCTACACCTTC
TRBV18,TRBJ2-3,.,TRBD2,CASSPDSGGGTDTQYF,TGTGCCAGCTCACCCGATTCGGGAGGGGGCACAGATACGCAGTATTTT
TRBV18,TRBJ2-7,.,.,CASSQGQSSYEQYF,TGTGCCAGCTCTCAAGGACAGAGCTCCTACGAGCAGTACTTC
TRBV4-1,TRBJ2-5,few,.,CASSQTENRETQYF,TGCGCCAGCAGCCAAACCGAGAATAGGGAGACCCAGTACTTC
TRBV29-1,TRBJ1-1,.,.,CSVRTGNTEAFF,TGCAGCGTGCGGACGGGGAACACTGAAGCTTTCTTT
TRBV11-3,TRBJ1-3,.,.,CASSLGQGGRNTIYF,TGTGCCAGCAGCTTGGGGCAGGGAGGTCGAAACACCATATATTTT
TRBV19,TRBJ2-3,.,TRBD2,CASSYTGTSDTRGGTQYF,TGTGCCAGTAGTTATACCGGGACTAGCGATACCCGGGGGGGTACGCAGTATTTT
TRBV9,TRBJ2-2,few,TRBD1,CASSATGYTGELFF,TGTGCCAGCAGTGCGACAGGGTACACCGGGGAGCTGTTTTTT
TRBV11-3,TRBJ2-7,many,.,CASSLDTGGRYEQYF,TGTGCCAGCAGCTTAGATACCGGGGGTCGGTACGAGCAGTACTTC
TRBV23-1,TRBJ2-5,.,.,CASSQSNTGRGETQYF,TGCGCCAGCAGTCAATCGAACACAGGGAGAGGAGAGACCCAGTACTTC
TRBV6-8,TRBJ2-3,.,TRBD1,CASSRTGERTDTQYF,TGTGCCAGCAGTCGGACAGGGGAGAGAACAGATACGCAGTATTTT
TRBV28,TRBJ2-3,.,.,CASSPTPVRQWEYTQYF,TGTGCCAGCAGTCCGACCCCCGTGAGACAGTGGGAGTATACGCAGTATTTT